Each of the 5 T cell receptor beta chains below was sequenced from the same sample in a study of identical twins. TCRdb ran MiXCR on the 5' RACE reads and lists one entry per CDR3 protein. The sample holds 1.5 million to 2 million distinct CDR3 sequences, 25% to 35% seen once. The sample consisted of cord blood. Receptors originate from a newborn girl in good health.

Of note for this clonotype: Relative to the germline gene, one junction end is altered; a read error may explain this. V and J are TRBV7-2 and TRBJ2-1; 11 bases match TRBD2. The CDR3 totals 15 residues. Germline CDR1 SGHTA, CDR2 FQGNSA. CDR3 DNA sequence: TGTTCCAGCAGCGATGGGACTAGCGGATACAATGAGCAGTTCTTC. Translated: CSSSDGTSGYNEQFF. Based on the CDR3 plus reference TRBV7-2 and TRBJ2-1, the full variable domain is GAGVSQSPSNKVTEKGKDVELRCDPISGHTALYWYRQSLGQGLEFLIYFQGNSAPDKSGLPSDRFSAERTGGSVSTLTIQRTQQEDSAVYLCSSSDGTSGYNEQFFGPGTRLTVL.

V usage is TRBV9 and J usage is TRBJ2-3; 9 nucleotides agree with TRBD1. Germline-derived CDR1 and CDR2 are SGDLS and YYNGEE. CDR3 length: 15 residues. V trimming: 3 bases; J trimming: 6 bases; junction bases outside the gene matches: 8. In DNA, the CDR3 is TGTGCCAGCAGCGCTCAACAGGGGGCTACGGATACGCAGTATTTT. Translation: CASSAQQGATDTQYF.

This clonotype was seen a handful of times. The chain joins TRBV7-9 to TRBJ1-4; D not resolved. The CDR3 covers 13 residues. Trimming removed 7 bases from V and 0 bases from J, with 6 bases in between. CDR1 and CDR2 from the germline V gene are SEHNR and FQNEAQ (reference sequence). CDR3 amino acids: CASNGATNEKLFF. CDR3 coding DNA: TGTGCCAGCAACGGTGCAACTAATGAAAAACTGTTTTTT. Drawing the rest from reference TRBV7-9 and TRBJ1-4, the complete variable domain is DTGVSQNPRHKITKRGQNVTFRCDPISEHNRLYWYRQTLGQGPEFLTYFQNEAQLEKSRLLSDRFSAERPKGSFSTLEIQRTEQGDSAMYLCASNGATNEKLFFGSGTQLSVL.

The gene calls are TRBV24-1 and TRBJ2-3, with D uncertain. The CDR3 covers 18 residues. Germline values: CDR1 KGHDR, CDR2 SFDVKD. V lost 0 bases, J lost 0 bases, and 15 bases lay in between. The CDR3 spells CATSDLQDLTASTDTQYF. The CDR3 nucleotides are TGTGCCACCAGTGATTTGCAAGATCTTACAGCTAGCACAGATACGCAGTATTTT.

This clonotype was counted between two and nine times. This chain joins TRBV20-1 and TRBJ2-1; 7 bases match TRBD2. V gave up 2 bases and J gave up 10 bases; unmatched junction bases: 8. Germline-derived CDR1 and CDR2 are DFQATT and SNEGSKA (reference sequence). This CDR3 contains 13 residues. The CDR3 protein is CSARQPTSSEQFF. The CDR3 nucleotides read TGCAGTGCTAGACAACCGACTAGCTCAGAGCAGTTCTTC.